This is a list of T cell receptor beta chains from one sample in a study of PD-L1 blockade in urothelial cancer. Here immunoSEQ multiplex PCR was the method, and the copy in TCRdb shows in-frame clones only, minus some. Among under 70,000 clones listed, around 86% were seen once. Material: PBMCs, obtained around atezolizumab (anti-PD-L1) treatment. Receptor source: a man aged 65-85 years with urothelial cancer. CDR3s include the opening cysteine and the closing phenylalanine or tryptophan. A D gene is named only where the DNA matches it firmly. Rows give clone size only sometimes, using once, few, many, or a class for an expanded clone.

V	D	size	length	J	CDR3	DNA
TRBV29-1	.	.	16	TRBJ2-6	CSVESLDQEGANVLTF	TGCAGCGTTGAATCCTTGGATCAGGAAGGGGCCAACGTCCTGACTTTC
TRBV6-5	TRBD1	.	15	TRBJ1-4	CASSYAGTGAEKLFF	TGTGCCAGCAGTTACGCCGGGACAGGGGCCGAAAAACTGTTTTTT
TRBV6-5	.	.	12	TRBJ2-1	CASSPGGNEQFF	TGTGCCAGCAGCCCTGGGGGGAATGAGCAGTTCTTC
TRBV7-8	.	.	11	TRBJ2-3	CASSSRDTQYF	TGTGCCAGCAGCTCCCGGGATACGCAGTATTTT
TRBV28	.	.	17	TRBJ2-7	CASSPPGAGAWLYEQYF	TGTGCCAGCAGTCCGCCGGGGGCGGGAGCTTGGTTGTACGAGCAGTACTTC
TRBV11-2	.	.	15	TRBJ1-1	CASRGGTLYITEAFF	TGTGCCAGCCGGGGGGGGACCCTTTATATCACTGAAGCTTTCTTT
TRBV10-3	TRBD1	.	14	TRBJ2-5	CAISLDRVRETQYF	TGTGCCATCAGCTTAGACAGGGTGCGGGAGACCCAGTACTTC
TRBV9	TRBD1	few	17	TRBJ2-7	CASSDDPDRGRPYEQYF	TGTGCCAGCAGCGATGATCCGGACAGGGGGCGCCCCTACGAGCAGTACTTC
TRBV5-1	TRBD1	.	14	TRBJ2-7	CASSPGTGLYEQYF	TGCGCCAGCAGCCCCGGGACAGGCCTCTACGAGCAGTACTTC
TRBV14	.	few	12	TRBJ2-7	CASSQWANEQYF	TGTGCCAGCAGCCAATGGGCTAACGAGCAGTACTTC
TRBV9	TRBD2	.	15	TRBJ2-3	CASSVDGSGLKYAYF	TGTGCCAGCAGCGTAGATGGTAGCGGGTTGAAATACGCGTATTTT
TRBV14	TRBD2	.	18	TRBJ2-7	CASSLFNIAGGISYEQYF	TGTGCCAGCAGTCTTTTCAATATAGCGGGAGGTATTTCCTACGAGCAGTACTTC
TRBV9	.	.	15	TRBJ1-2	CASSVGSQANYGYTF	TGTGCCAGCAGCGTAGGGTCGCAGGCGAACTATGGCTACACCTTC
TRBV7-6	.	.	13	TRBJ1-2	CASSSSDGYGYTF	TGTGCCAGCAGCTCATCAGATGGCTATGGCTACACCTTC
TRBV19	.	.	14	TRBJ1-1	CASSIGGMITEAFF	TGTGCCAGTAGTATCGGGGGAATGATCACTGAAGCTTTCTTT
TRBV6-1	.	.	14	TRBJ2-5	CASSEGGPQETQYF	TGTGCCAGCAGTGAAGGGGGGCCTCAAGAGACCCAGTACTTC
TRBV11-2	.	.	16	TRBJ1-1	CASSLAPDTEGTEAFF	TGTGCCAGCAGCTTAGCCCCGGACACTGAAGGAACTGAAGCTTTCTTT
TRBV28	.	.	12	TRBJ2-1	CASSFRGNEQFF	TGTGCCAGCAGTTTTCGGGGAAATGAGCAGTTCTTC
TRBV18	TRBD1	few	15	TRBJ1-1	CASSPPQGTGTEAFF	TGTGCCAGCTCACCCCCACAGGGGACGGGCACTGAAGCTTTCTTT
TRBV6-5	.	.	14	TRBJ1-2	CASSPGTFLYGYTF	TGTGCCAGCAGCCCGGGGACTTTCCTTTATGGCTACACCTTC
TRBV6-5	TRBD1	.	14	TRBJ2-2	CASSYRDRAGGLFF	TGTGCCAGCAGTTACCGGGACAGGGCTGGCGGGCTGTTTTTT
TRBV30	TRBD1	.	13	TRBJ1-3	CAWTQGARNTIYF	TGTGCCTGGACCCAGGGGGCGAGGAACACCATATATTTT
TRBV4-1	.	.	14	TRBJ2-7	CASSQDRQGDEQYF	TGCGCCAGCAGCCAAGATCGGCAGGGCGACGAGCAGTACTTC
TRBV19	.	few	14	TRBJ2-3	CASSIGPPGDTQYF	TGTGCCAGTAGTATAGGTCCCCCGGGAGATACGCAGTATTTT
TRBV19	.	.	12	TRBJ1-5	CASSSLGVPQHF	TGTGCCAGTAGCTCGCTAGGCGTTCCCCAGCATTTT
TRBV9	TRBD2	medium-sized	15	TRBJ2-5	CASSAGTSRSETQYF	TGTGCCAGCAGCGCAGGGACTAGCAGGTCGGAGACCCAGTACTTC
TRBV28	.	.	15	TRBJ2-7	CASSSNLYGTYEQYF	TGTGCCAGCAGTTCCAACCTCTACGGGACCTACGAGCAGTACTTC
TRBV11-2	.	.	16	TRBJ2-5	CASSLDKLNWQETQYF	TGTGCCAGCAGCTTAGATAAACTAAACTGGCAAGAGACCCAGTACTTC
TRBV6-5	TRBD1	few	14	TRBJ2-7	CASSPTGPSYEQYF	TGTGCCAGCAGCCCGACAGGGCCCTCCTACGAGCAGTACTTC
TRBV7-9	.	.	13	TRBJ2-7	CASSSAGAYEQYF	TGTGCCAGCAGCTCTGCAGGGGCCTACGAGCAGTACTTC
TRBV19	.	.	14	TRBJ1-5	CASRAGQGVQPQHF	TGTGCCAGTAGAGCAGGTCAAGGTGTTCAGCCCCAGCATTTT
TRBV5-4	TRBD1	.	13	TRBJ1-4	CASSWDSNEKLFF	TGTGCCAGCAGCTGGGACAGTAATGAAAAACTGTTTTTT
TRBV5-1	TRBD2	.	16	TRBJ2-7	CASSSLAGGYTGEQYF	TGCGCCAGCAGCTCCCTAGCGGGGGGCTATACAGGCGAGCAGTACTTC
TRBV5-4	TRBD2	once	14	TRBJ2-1	CASSPRLADGEQFF	TGTGCCAGCAGCCCGAGACTAGCGGACGGTGAGCAGTTCTTC
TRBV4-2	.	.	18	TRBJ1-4	CASSQQQGGSVSNEKLFF	TGTGCCAGCAGCCAACAACAGGGCGGGTCGGTATCTAATGAAAAACTGTTTTTT
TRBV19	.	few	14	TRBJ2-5	CASSGAGVGETQYF	TGTGCCAGTAGTGGGGCAGGGGTCGGGGAGACCCAGTACTTC
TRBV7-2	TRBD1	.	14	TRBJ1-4	CASSSTGTDEKLFF	TGTGCCAGCAGCTCAACTGGGACAGATGAAAAACTGTTTTTT
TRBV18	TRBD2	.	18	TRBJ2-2	CASSPPSGAGGNTGELFF	TGTGCCAGCTCACCACCAAGTGGAGCGGGGGGGAACACCGGGGAGCTGTTTTTT
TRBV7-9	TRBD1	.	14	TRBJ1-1	CASSLGQGNTEAFF	TGTGCCAGCAGCCTCGGACAGGGGAACACTGAAGCTTTCTTT
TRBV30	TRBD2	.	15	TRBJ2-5	CAWSIGLAGQETQYF	TGTGCCTGGAGTATAGGACTAGCGGGTCAAGAGACCCAGTACTTC
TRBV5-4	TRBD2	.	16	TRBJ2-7	CASNPGLAGGVYEQYF	TGTGCCAGCAACCCGGGACTAGCGGGAGGGGTCTACGAGCAGTACTTC
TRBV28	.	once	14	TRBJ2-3	CASLKQGRTDTQYF	TGTGCCTCCTTAAAGCAGGGGCGCACAGATACGCAGTATTTT
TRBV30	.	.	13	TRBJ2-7	CAWSRPGVYEQYF	TGTGCCTGGAGTAGGCCAGGGGTGTACGAGCAGTACTTC
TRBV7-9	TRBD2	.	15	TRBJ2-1	CASSLTSGVYNEQFF	TGTGCCAGCAGCTTAACTAGCGGGGTCTACAATGAGCAGTTCTTC
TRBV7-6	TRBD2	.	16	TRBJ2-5	CASSQGLAGGLETQYF	TGTGCCAGCAGCCAGGGACTAGCGGGAGGTTTAGAGACCCAGTACTTC